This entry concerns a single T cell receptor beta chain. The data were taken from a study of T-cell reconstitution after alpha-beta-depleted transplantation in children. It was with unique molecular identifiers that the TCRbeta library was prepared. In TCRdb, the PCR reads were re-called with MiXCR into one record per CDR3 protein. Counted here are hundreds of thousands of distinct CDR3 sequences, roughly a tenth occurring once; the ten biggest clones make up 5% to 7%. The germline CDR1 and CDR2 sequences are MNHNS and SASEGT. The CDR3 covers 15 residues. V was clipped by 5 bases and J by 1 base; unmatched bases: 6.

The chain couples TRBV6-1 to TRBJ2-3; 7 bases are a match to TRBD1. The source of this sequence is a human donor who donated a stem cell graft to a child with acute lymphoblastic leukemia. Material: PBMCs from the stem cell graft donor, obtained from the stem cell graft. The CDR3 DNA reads TGTGCCAGCAGTAAACAGGGGCAGGGCACAGATACGCAGTATTTT. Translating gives CASSKQGQGTDTQYF.